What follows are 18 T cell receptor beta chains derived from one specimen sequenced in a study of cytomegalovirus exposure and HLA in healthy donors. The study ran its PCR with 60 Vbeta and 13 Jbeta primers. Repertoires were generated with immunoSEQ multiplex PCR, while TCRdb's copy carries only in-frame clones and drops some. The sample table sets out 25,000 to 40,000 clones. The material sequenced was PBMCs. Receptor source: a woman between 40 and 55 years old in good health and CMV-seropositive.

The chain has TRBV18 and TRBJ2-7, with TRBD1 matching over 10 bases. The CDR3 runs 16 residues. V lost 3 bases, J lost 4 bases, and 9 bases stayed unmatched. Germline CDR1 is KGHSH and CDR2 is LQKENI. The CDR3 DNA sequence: TGTGCCAGCTCACCCGTGATGACAGGGGGCTTTTACGAGCAGTACTTC. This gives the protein CASSPVMTGGFYEQYF.

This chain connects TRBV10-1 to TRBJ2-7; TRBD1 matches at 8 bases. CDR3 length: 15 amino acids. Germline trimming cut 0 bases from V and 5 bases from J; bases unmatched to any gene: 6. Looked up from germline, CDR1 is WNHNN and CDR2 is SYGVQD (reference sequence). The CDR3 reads CASSESFGTGHEQYF. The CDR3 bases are TGCGCCAGCAGTGAGTCTTTCGGGACAGGACACGAGCAGTACTTC.

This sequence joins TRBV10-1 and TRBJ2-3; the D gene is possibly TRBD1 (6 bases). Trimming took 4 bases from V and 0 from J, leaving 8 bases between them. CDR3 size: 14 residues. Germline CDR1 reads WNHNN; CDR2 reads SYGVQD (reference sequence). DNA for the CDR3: TGCGCCAGCAGTGGGACAGTTAGCACAGATACGCAGTATTTT. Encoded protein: CASSGTVSTDTQYF.

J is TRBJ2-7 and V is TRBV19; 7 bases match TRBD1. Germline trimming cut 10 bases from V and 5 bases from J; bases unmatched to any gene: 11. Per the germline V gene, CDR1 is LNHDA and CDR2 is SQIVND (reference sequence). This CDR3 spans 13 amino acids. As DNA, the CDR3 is TGTGCCACCCCGGGACAGCGGCTCCACGAGCAGTACTTC. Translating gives CATPGQRLHEQYF. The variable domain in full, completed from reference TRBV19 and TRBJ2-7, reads DGGITQSPKYLFRKEGQNVTLSCEQNLNHDAMYWYRQDPGQGLRLIYYSQIVNDFQKGDIAEGYSVSREKKESFPLTVTSAQKNPTAFYLCATPGQRLHEQYFGPGTRLTVT.

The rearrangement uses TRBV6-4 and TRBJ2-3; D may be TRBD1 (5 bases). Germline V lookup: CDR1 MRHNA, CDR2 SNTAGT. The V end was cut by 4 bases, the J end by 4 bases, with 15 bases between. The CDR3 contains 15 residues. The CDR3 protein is CASSVDTGLADTQYF. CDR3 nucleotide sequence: TGTGCCAGCAGTGTTGACACAGGTCTCGCAGATACGCAGTATTTT.

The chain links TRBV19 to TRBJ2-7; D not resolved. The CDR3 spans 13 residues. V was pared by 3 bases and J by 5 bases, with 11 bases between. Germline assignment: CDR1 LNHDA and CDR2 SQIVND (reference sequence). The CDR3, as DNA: TGTGCCAGTAGTATGAGGCAACTCCACGAGCAGTACTTC. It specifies CASSMRQLHEQYF.

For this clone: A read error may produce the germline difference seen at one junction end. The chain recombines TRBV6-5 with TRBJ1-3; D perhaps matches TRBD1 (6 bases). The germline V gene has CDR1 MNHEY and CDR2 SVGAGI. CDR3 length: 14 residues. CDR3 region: CATGQSSSGNNIYF. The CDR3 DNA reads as TGTGCCACCGGACAGTCCAGCTCTGGAAACAACATATATTTT.

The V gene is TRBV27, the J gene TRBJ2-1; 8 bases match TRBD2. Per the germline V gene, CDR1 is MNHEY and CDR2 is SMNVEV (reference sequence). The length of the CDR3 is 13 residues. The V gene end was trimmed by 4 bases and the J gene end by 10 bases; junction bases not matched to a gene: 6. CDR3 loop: CASSSGLGREQFF. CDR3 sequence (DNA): TGTGCCAGCAGTTCGGGACTAGGGAGGGAGCAGTTCTTC.

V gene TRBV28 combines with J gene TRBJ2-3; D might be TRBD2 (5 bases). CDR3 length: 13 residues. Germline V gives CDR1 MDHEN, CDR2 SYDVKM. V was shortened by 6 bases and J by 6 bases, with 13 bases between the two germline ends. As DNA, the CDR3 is TGTGCCAGCAGGGATCGGAGGTTGGATACGCAGTATTTT. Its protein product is CASRDRRLDTQYF.

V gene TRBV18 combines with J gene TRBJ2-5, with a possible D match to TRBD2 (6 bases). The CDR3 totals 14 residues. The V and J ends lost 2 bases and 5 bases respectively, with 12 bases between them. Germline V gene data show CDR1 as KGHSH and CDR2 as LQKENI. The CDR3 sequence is CASSPAGILETQYF. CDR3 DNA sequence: TGTGCCAGCTCACCAGCGGGAATCCTGGAGACCCAGTACTTC. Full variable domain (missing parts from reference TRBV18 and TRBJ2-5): NAGVMQNPRHLVRRRGQEARLRCSPMKGHSHVYWYRQLPEEGLKFMVYLQKENIIDESGMPKERFSAEFPKEGPSILRIQQVVRGDSAAYFCASSPAGILETQYFGPGTRLLVL.

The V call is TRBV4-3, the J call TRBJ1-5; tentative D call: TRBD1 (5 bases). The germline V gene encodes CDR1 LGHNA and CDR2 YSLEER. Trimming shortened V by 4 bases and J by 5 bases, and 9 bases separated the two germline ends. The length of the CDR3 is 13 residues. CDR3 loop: CASSLTRDQPQHF. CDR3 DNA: TGCGCCAGCAGCCTCACCAGGGATCAGCCCCAGCATTTT.

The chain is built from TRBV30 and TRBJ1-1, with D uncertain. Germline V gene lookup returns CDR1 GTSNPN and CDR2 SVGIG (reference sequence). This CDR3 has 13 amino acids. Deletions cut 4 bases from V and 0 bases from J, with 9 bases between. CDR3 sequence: CAWKRVVNTEAFF. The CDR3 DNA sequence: TGTGCCTGGAAACGGGTTGTGAACACTGAAGCTTTCTTT.

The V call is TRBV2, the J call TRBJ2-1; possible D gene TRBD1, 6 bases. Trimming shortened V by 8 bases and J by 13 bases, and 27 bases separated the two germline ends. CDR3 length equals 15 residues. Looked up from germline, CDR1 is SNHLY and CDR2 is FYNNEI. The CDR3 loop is CASEGSTGLDPDQFF. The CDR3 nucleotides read TGTGCCAGCGAGGGATCCACAGGGCTAGATCCGGATCAGTTCTTC. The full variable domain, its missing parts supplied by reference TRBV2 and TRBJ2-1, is EPEVTQTPSHQVTQMGQEVILRCVPISNHLYFYWYRQILGQKVEFLVSFYNNEISEKSEIFDDQFSVERPDGSNFTLKIRSTKLEDSAMYFCASEGSTGLDPDQFFGPGTRLTVL.

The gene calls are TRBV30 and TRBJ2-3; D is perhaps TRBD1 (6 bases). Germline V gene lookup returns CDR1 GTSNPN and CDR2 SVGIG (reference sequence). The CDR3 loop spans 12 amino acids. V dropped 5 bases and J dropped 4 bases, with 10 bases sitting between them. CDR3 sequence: CAWEQGSDTQYF. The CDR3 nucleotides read TGTGCCTGGGAACAGGGTTCAGATACGCAGTATTTT.

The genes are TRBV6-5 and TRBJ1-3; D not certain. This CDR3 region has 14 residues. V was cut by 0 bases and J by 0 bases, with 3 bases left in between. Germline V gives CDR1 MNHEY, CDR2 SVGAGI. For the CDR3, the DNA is TGTGCCAGCAGTTACTCGAGCTCTGGAAACACCATATATTTT. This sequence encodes CASSYSSSGNTIYF.

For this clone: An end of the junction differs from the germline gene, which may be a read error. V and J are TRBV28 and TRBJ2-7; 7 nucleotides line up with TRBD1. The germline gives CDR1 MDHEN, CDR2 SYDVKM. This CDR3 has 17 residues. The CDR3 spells CASSPLTQRGLSHEQYF. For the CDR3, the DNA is TGTGCCAGCAGTCCTCTAACGCAAAGGGGGCTCTCCCACGAGCAGTACTTC.

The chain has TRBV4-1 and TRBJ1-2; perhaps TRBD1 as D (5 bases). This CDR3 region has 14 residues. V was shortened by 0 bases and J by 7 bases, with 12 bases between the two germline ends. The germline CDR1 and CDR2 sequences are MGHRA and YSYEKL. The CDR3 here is CASSQDQGGAGYTF. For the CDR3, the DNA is TGCGCCAGCAGCCAAGATCAGGGCGGGGCTGGCTACACCTTC.

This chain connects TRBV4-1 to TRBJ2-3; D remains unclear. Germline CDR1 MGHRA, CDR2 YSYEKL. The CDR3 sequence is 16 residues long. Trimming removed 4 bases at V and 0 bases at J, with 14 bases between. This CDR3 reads CASSPLTGGSTDTQYF. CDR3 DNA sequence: TGCGCCAGCAGCCCATTGACTGGCGGAAGCACAGATACGCAGTATTTT.